The clone carrying this T cell receptor (beta chain) was counted a single time. The entry originates in a study of blood T cell repertoires in COVID-19. Study as a whole: Spain, Italy and the United States supplied samples that represented acute and convalescent COVID-19. Sources were T cells, B-cell-depleted T cells, or PBMCs; the material itself was cDNA or gDNA.

Original analysis: It was from reference gene primer amplification that nucleated cell counts were estimated. Sequenced by immunoSEQ multiplex PCR; TCRdb stores in-frame clones only, minus some. The V and J calls and clone size come from that table; D and trimming were worked out from the DNA. This sample has around 100,000 clones, with 70% to 90% found just once. V was cut by 3 bases and J by 8 bases, with 17 bases left in between. Germline CDR1 reads SGDLS; CDR2 reads YYNGEE. This CDR3 region has 14 residues. The TCR comes from a human donor in a cohort sampled during active COVID-19. Sequenced: peripheral blood. The chain employs TRBV9 and TRBJ1-1, with D perhaps matching TRBD1 (5 bases). The CDR3 region has the DNA TGTGCCAGCAGCGCTACGGGACTTTTAACCGAAGCTTTCTTT. It encodes CASSATGLLTEAFF.